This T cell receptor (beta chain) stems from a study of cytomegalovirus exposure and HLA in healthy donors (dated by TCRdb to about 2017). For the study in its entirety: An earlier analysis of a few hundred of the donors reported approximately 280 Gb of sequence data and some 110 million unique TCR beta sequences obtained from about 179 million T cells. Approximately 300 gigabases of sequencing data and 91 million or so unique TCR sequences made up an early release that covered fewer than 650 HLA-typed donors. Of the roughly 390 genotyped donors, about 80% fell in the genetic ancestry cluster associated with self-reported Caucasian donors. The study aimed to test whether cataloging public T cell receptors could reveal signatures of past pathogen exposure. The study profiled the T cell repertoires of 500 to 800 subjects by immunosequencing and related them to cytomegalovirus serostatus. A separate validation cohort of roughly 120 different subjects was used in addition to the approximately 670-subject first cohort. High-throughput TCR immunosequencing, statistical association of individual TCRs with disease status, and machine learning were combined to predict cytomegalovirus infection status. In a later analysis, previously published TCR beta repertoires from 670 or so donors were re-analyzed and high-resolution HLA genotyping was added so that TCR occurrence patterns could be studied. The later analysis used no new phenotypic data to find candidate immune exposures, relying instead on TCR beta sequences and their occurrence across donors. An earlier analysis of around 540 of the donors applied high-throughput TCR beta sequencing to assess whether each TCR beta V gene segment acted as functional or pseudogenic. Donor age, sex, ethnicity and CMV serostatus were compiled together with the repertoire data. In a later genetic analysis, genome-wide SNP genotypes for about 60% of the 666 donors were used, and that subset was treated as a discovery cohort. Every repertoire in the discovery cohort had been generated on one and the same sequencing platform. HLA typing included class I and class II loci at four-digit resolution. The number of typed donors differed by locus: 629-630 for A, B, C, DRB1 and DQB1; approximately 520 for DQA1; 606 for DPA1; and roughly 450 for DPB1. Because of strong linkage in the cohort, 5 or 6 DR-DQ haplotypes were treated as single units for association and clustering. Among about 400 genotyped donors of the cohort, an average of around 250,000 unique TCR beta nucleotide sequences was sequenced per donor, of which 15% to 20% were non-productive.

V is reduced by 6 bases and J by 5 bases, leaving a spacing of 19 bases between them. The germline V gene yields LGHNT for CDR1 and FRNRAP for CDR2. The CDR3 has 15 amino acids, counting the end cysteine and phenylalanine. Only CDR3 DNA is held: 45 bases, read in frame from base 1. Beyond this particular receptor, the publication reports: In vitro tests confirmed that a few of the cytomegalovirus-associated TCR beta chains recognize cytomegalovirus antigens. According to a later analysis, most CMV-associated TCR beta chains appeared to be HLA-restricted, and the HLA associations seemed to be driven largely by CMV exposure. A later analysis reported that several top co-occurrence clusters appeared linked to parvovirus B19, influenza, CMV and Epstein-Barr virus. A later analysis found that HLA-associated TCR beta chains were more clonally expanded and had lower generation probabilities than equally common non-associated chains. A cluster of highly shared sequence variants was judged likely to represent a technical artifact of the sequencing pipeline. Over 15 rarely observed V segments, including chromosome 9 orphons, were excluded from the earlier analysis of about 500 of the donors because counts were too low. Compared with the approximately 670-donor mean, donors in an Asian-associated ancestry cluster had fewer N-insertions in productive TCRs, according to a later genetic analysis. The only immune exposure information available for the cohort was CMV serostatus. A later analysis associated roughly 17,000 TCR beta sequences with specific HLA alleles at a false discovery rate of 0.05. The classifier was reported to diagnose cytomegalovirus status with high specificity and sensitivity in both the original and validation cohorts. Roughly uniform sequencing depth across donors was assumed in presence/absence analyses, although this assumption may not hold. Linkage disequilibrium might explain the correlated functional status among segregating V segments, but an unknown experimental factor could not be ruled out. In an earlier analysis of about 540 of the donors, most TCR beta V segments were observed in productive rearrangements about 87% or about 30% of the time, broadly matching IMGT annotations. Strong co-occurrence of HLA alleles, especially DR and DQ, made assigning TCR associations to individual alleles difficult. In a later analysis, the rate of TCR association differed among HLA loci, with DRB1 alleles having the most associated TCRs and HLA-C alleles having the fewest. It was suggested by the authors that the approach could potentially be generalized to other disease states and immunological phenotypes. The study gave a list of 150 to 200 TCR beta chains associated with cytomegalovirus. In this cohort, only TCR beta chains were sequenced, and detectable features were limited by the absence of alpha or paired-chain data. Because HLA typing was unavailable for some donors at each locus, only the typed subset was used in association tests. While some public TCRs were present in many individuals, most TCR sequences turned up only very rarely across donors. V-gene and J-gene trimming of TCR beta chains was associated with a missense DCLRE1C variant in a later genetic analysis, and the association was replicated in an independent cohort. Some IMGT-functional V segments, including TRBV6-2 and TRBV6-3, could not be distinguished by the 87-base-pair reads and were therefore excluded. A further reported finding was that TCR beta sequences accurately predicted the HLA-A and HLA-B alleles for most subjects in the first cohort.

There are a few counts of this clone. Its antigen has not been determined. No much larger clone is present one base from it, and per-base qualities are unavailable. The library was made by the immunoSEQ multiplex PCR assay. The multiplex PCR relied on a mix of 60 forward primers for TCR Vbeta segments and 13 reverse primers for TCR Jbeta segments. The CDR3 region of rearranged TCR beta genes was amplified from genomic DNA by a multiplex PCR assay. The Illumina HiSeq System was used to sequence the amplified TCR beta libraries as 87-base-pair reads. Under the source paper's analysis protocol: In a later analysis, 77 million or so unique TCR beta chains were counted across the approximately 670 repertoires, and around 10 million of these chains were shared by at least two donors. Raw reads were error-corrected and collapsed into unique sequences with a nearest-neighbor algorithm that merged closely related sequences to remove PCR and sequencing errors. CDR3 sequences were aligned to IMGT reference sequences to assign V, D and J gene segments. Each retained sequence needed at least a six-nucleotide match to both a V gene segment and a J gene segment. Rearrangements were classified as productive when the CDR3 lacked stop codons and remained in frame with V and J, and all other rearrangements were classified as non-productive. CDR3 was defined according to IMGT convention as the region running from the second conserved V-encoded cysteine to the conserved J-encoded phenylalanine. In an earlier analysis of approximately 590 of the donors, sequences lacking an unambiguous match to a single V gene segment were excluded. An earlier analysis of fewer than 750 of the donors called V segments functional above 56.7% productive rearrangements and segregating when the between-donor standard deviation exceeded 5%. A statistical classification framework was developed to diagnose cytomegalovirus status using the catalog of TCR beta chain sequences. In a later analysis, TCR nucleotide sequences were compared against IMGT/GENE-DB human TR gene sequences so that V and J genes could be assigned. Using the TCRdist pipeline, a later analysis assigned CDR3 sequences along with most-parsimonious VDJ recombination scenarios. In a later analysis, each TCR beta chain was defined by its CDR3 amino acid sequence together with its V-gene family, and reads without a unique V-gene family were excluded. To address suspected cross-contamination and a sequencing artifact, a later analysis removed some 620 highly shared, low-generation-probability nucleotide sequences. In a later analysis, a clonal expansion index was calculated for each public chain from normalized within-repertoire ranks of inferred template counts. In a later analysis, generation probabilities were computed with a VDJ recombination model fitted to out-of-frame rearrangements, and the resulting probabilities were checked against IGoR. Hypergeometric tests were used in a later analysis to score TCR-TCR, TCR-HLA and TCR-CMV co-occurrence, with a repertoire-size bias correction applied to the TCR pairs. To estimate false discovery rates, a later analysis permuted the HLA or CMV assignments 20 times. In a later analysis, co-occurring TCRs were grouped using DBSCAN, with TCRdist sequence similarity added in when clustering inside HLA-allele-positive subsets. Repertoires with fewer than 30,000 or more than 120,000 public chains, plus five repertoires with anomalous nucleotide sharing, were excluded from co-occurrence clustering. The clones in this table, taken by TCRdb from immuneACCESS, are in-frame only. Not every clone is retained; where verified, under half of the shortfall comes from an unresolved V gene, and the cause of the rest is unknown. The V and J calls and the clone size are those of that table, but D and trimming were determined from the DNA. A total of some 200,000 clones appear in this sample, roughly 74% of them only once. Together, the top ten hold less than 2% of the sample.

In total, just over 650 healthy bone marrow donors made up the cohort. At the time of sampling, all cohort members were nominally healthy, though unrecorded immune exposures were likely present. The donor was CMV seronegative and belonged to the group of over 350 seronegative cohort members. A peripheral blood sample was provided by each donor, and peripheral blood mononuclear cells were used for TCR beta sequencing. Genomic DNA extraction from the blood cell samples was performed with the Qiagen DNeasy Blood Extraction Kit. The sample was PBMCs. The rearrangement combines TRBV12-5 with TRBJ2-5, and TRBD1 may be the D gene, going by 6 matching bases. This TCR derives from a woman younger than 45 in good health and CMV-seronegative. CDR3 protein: CASGSTGSVMETQYF. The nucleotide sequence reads TGTGCTAGTGGCTCAACAGGGTCTGTGATGGAGACCCAGTACTTC. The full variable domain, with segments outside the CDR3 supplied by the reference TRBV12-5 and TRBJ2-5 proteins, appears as DARVTQTPRHKVTEMGQEVTMRCQPILGHNTVFWYRQTMMQGLELLAYFRNRAPLDDSGMPKDRFSAEMPDATLATLKIQPSEPRDSAVYFCASGSTGSVMETQYFGPGTRLLVL.